This TCR beta chain was profiled in a study of chemoradiotherapy in HPV16-positive cancers. Generated by immunoSEQ multiplex PCR, the TCRdb table keeps only in-frame clones and is missing some. The sample has more than 7,000 clones; approximately 90% are singletons. The V end lost 5 bases, the J end lost 4 bases, and 19 bases lay between the germline ends. The CDR3 consists of 16 residues. Germline CDR1 reads SEHNR; CDR2 reads FQNEAQ (reference sequence). The chain employs TRBV7-9 and TRBJ2-3; weak D call: TRBD1 (6 bases). The sample consisted of blood, taken from a patient who underwent chemoradiotherapy. This receptor was identified in a human donor with HPV-associated anogenital cancer. DNA for the CDR3: TGTGCCAGCAGCGATCGGACAGTTGAGGGCTCAGATACGCAGTATTTT. Its translation: CASSDRTVEGSDTQYF.